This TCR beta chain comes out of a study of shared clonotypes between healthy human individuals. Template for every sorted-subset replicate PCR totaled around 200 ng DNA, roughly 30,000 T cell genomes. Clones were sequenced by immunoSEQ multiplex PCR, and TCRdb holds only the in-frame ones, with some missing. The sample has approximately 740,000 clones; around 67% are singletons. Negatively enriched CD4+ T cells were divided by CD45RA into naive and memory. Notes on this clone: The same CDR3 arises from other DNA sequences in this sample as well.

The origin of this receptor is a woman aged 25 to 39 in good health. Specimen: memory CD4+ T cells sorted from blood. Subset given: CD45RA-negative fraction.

CDR3 DNA sequence: TGCGCCAGCAGCTTGGTAGCCCAGAACACTGAAGCTTTCTTT. It encodes CASSLVAQNTEAFF. This rearrangement joins TRBV5-1 to TRBJ1-1; no clear D gene. Trimming stripped 0 bases from V and 1 base from J, with 7 bases between. Germline V gene lookup returns CDR1 SGHRS and CDR2 YFSETQ. The CDR3 loop spans 14 amino acids.